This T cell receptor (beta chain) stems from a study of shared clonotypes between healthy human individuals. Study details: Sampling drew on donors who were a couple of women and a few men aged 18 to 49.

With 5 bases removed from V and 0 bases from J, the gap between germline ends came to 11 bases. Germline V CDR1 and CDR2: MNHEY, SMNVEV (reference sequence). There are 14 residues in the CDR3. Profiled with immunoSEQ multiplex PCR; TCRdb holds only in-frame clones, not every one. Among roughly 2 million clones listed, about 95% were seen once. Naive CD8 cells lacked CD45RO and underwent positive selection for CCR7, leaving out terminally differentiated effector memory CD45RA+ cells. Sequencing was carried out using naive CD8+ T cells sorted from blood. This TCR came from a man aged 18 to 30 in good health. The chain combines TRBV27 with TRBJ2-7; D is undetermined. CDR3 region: CASSDDGNSYEQYF. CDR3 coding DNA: TGTGCCAGCAGTGATGACGGAAACTCCTACGAGCAGTACTTC.